This T cell receptor (beta chain) was identified during a study of blood T cell repertoires in COVID-19. Study-level information: Material from acute and convalescent COVID-19 was sourced from the United States, Italy and Spain. T cells, B-cell-depleted T cells, or PBMCs supplied cDNA or gDNA.

In the original workflow: Reference gene primers were amplified, and this amplification served to estimate nucleated cell counts. Only in-frame clones appear in the TCRdb table, and some are missing; sequencing was by immunoSEQ multiplex PCR. V, J and clone size were drawn from that table, and D and trimming were deduced from the DNA. Among about 71,000 clones listed, 85% to 90% were seen once. Trimming removed 3 bases from V and 6 bases from J; junction bases left unmatched: 8. The CDR3 is 15 amino acids. The germline CDR1 and CDR2 sequences are LGHNA and YSLEER. Sample: peripheral blood. V and J are TRBV4-3 and TRBJ2-4; 7 bases agree with TRBD2. This TCR came from a man in his fifties or sixties with acute or convalescent COVID-19. This chain's CDR3 is CASSHLGGSRNIQYF. In nucleotides, the CDR3 is TGCGCCAGCAGCCATCTGGGCGGGAGCAGAAACATTCAGTACTTC.